The source of this T cell receptor beta chain is a study of cytomegalovirus exposure and HLA in healthy donors. Looking at the study overall: Among the roughly 370 genotyped donors, about 81% were placed in the Caucasian-associated ancestry cluster.

A multiplex PCR was run with 60 Vbeta primers and 13 Jbeta primers. Assay: immunoSEQ multiplex PCR; the TCRdb copy retains only in-frame clones and omits some. The profile shows around 100,000 clones, roughly 71% of them singletons. The CDR3 runs to 14 residues. After removal of 3 bases from V and 1 base from J, the junction contained 1 base not matched to a gene. Germline V gene sequence: CDR1 SGHTA, CDR2 FQGTGA. The sequence came from a man in his forties or fifties in good health and CMV-seropositive. This rearrangement joins TRBV7-3 to TRBJ2-3; 7 bases map to TRBD2. Source material: PBMCs. The CDR3, as DNA: TGTGCCAGCAGCTTCCTAGCGGGCACAGATACGCAGTATTTT. As protein: CASSFLAGTDTQYF.